A selection of T cell receptor beta chains follows, all from one sample in a study of blood T cell repertoires in COVID-19. Data came from immunoSEQ multiplex PCR; TCRdb stores just in-frame clones and leaves some out. The data contain 180,000 or so clones, 80% to 85% of them singletons. Sequenced material: PBMCs or T cells enriched from blood (not recorded which). The source of these receptors is a woman aged 55-70 years who had recovered from COVID-19. Both conserved end residues are part of each CDR3. A D gene is named only where the DNA matches it firmly. Clone size is given for some rows only: seen once, a few or many times, or a class if the clone is expanded.

j_call: TRBJ2-1; v_call: TRBV6-6; clone_size: NA; d_call: TRBD2; cdr3_length: 18; cdr3_nt: TGTGCCAGCAGTCGCGAACCTCGGACTAGCGGGAAGGACAATGAGCAGTTCTTC; cdr3_aa: CASSREPRTSGKDNEQFF
j_call: TRBJ1-2; v_call: TRBV7-8; clone_size: NA; d_call: NA; cdr3_length: 15; cdr3_nt: TGTGCCAGCAGCTTAGCTGCGCAGGGTGGCTATGGCTACACCTTC; cdr3_aa: CASSLAAQGGYGYTF
j_call: TRBJ2-1; v_call: TRBV9; clone_size: once; d_call: NA; cdr3_length: 14; cdr3_nt: TGTGCCAGCAGCGTAGGTACAGGGTGGAATGAGCAGTTCTTC; cdr3_aa: CASSVGTGWNEQFF
j_call: TRBJ2-2; v_call: TRBV3-1/TRBV3-2; clone_size: NA; d_call: TRBD1; cdr3_length: 15; cdr3_nt: TGTGCCAGCAGCCTTCGGACAGGGGGCACCGGGGAGCTGTTTTTT; cdr3_aa: CASSLRTGGTGELFF
j_call: TRBJ1-2; v_call: TRBV6-5; clone_size: NA; d_call: NA; cdr3_length: 13; cdr3_nt: TGTGCCAGCACCTCATCTGACAGCTATGGCTACACCTTC; cdr3_aa: CASTSSDSYGYTF
j_call: TRBJ2-2; v_call: TRBV5-1; clone_size: NA; d_call: NA; cdr3_length: 15; cdr3_nt: TGCGCCAGCAGCTTCGACACTCTGAACACCGGGGAGCTGTTTTTT; cdr3_aa: CASSFDTLNTGELFF
j_call: TRBJ2-7; v_call: TRBV7-9; clone_size: NA; d_call: TRBD2; cdr3_length: 14; cdr3_nt: TGTGCCAGCAGCTTCGGGGGGAGCTCCTACGAGCAGTACTTC; cdr3_aa: CASSFGGSSYEQYF
j_call: TRBJ1-5; v_call: TRBV2; clone_size: NA; d_call: TRBD1; cdr3_length: 16; cdr3_nt: TGTGCCAGCAGTGGCCGGACAGGGTCTCCCAATCAGCCCCAGCATTTT; cdr3_aa: CASSGRTGSPNQPQHF
j_call: TRBJ1-4; v_call: TRBV5-7; clone_size: NA; d_call: NA; cdr3_length: 16; cdr3_nt: TGTGCCAGCAGCTTGCAAGGGGCGTTTGGTAATGAAAAACTGTTTTTT; cdr3_aa: CASSLQGAFGNEKLFF
j_call: TRBJ2-6; v_call: TRBV19; clone_size: NA; d_call: NA; cdr3_length: 15; cdr3_nt: TGTGCCAGTAGTATAACAGGGTCCGGGGCCAACGTCCTGACTTTC; cdr3_aa: CASSITGSGANVLTF